This record concerns one TCR beta chain sequence. Profiling relied on immunoSEQ multiplex PCR, and the TCRdb table lists in-frame clones only, not all of them. The table shows roughly 200,000 clones, with 70% to 80% occurring only once. Looked up from germline, CDR1 is SGDLS and CDR2 is YYNGEE. V lost 0 bases to trimming and J lost 1 base, with 11 bases between them. The CDR3 runs 15 residues. These data originate in a study of blood T cell repertoires in COVID-19. Study context: Acute-phase and convalescent COVID-19 samples originated in the United States, Italy and Spain. In each case, the material was cDNA or gDNA derived from T cells, B-cell-depleted T cells, or PBMCs.

The TCR originated in a man between 45 and 60 years old who had recovered from COVID-19. The chain couples TRBV9 to TRBJ2-7, with D perhaps matching TRBD1 (6 bases). Sequenced: peripheral blood. The CDR3 DNA sequence: TGTGCCAGCAGCGTAGCTGAGGGGGAGTCCTACGAGCAGTACTTC. Its translation is CASSVAEGESYEQYF.